These 7 T cell receptor beta chains were all obtained from the same sample, sequenced in a study of T cell clonality in common variable immunodeficiency. Only in-frame clones appear in the TCRdb table, and some are missing; sequencing was by immunoSEQ multiplex PCR. The record shows tens of thousands of clones for this sample, with no singletons present. The sequencing input was peripheral blood mononuclear cells. The receptors derive from a person aged 18 to 75 in good health.

This clone was recorded at least ten times. Read data end 3 residues before the CDR3 end; the end is taken from the germline J gene. The gene calls are TRBV19 and TRBJ1-2; no clear D gene. The CDR3 extends over 14 amino acids. Trimming removed 4 bases from V and 4 bases from J, with 13 bases in between. Germline assignment: CDR1 LNHDA and CDR2 SQIVND (reference sequence). CDR3 in amino acids: CASSTSPGVYGYTF. The sequenced CDR3 bases are TGTGCCAGTAGTACCTCCCCCGGGGTCTATGGC. The variable domain in full, completed from reference TRBV19 and TRBJ1-2, reads DGGITQSPKYLFRKEGQNVTLSCEQNLNHDAMYWYRQDPGQGLRLIYYSQIVNDFQKGDIAEGYSVSREKKESFPLTVTSAQKNPTAFYLCASSTSPGVYGYTFGSGTRLTVV.

This clone was counted at least ten times. Read data end 3 residues before the CDR3 end; the end is taken from the germline J gene. The chain joins TRBV7-2 to TRBJ1-1; 8 bases align to TRBD1. Germline lookup yields CDR1 SGHTA and CDR2 FQGNSA. The CDR3 consists of 14 residues. The V segment lost 7 bases and the J segment 1 base; nucleotides outside the gene matches: 5. The sequenced part of the CDR3 DNA is TGTGCCAGCAATCAGGGGGCTACGAACACTGAA. Its protein product is CASNQGATNTE. The full CDR3 protein reads CASNQGATNTEAFF.

This clone was observed many times. The read finishes 3 residues shy of the CDR3 end, and the germline J gene is used to complete it. V usage is TRBV7-9 and J usage is TRBJ2-7; 9 nucleotides align to TRBD1. The CDR3 extends over 14 amino acids. Trimming at V came to 5 bases and at J to 2 bases, leaving 4 bases not matched to a gene. CDR1 and CDR2 from the germline V gene are SEHNR and FQNEAQ (reference sequence). The covered CDR3 bases are TGTGCCAGCAGCAACCGGGACAGGGCCTACGAG. Amino acid sequence: CASSNRDRAYE. The CDR3 in its entirety is CASSNRDRAYEQYF.

This clone was found many times. The sequenced fragment ends 3 residues before the CDR3 boundary, so the rest is inferred from the germline J gene. The J gene is TRBJ1-2, the V gene TRBV30; D not resolved. The CDR3 is 13 residues long. Germline V gene lookup returns CDR1 GTSNPN and CDR2 SVGIG (reference sequence). The covered CDR3 bases are TGTGCCTGGAGTGCGATCCGAAGCTACGGC. Translating gives CAWSAIRSYG. The CDR3 in its entirety is CAWSAIRSYGYTF. Supplemented by reference TRBV30 and TRBJ1-2, the full variable domain reads SQTIHQWPATLVQPVGSPLSLECTVEGTSNPNLYWYRQAAGRGLQLLFYSVGIGQISSEVPQNLSASRPQDRQFILSSKKLLLSDSGFYLCAWSAIRSYGYTFGSGTRLTVV.

This clone was observed a handful of times. The read comes to an end 3 residues before the CDR3 does, leaving the germline J gene to fill in the end. The J gene is TRBJ2-7, the V gene TRBV5-6; no clear D. The CDR3 extends over 14 amino acids. Germline CDR1 is SGHDT and CDR2 is YYEEEE. V gave up 3 bases and J gave up 2 bases, with 12 bases separating them. The CDR3 sequence: CASSSIRVTYEQYF. Partial CDR3 DNA: TGTGCCAGCAGCTCGATCCGGGTTACCTACGAG.

This clone has only a few counts. The read stops 3 residues short of the end of the CDR3; the missing end is completed from the germline J gene. This rearrangement joins TRBV5-1 to TRBJ2-5, with D maybe TRBD2 (5 bases). Germline V gives CDR1 SGHRS, CDR2 YFSETQ. There are 16 residues in the CDR3. Between the trimmed V and J ends, which lost 0 bases and 1 base, there was a span of 13 bases. The sequenced part of the CDR3 DNA is TGCGCCAGCAGCTTGGGGGGTCTAGCAGGCCAAGAGACC. The encoded protein is CASSLGGLAGQET. The whole CDR3 reads CASSLGGLAGQETQYF.

At least ten counts were recorded for this clone. The read finishes 3 residues shy of the CDR3 end, and the germline J gene is used to complete it. The J gene is TRBJ1-1, the V gene TRBV30; D gene uncertain. The CDR3 extends over 14 amino acids. The germline V gene has CDR1 GTSNPN and CDR2 SVGIG (reference sequence). V lost 0 bases and J lost 3, with 11 bases in between. CDR3 DNA (partial): TGTGCCTGGAGTGTTACAACCCCCTACACTGAA. It yields the protein CAWSVTTPYTE. The complete CDR3 sequence is CAWSVTTPYTEAFF.